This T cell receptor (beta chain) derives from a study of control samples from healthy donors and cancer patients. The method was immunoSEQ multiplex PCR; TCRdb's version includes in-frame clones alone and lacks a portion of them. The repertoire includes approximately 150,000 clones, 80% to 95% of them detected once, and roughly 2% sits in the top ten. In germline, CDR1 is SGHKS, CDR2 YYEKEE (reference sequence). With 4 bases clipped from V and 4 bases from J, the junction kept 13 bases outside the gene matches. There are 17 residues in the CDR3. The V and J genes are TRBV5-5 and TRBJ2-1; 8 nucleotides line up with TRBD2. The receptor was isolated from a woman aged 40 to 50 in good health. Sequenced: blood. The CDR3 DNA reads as TGTGCCAGCAGCCTCATCCGGGGGGGGCACCAATACAATGAGCAGTTCTTC. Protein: CASSLIRGGHQYNEQFF.